These 27 T cell receptor beta chains came from one sample sequenced in a study of T cells in Graves' hyperthyroidism and ophthalmopathy. From RNA transcripts, TCR beta CDR3 regions were amplified. The HTBI primer set drove a first-round RT-PCR of the TCR CDR3. Each CDR3 protein gets one entry after TCRdb re-called the multiplex PCR reads with MiXCR. The repertoire holds tens of thousands of distinct CDR3 sequences, with roughly 49% as singletons. Sequenced input: peripheral blood or thyroid tissue (not recorded which). These receptors were obtained from a woman aged 45-60 years with Graves' hyperthyroidism.

This clonotype showed up many times. This chain uses TRBV6-2 or TRBV6-3 with TRBJ2-3; D possibly corresponds to TRBD2 (5 bases). This CDR3 comprises 15 residues. The V gene's germline CDR1 is MNHEY and CDR2 SVGEGT. Trimming cost V 0 bases and J 2 bases, with 9 bases left between them. The CDR3 DNA sequence: TGTGCCAGCAGTTACTCAAGCGGAGACACAGATACGCAGTATTTT. Its translation: CASSYSSGDTDTQYF.

This chain joins TRBV5-6 and TRBJ1-1; no clear D gene. The CDR3 loop spans 14 amino acids. Germline assignment: CDR1 SGHDT and CDR2 YYEEEE. V dropped 2 bases and J dropped 1 base, with 9 bases sitting between them. The chain's CDR3 is CASSLADGNTEAFF. In nucleotides, the CDR3 is TGTGCCAGCAGCTTAGCCGACGGGAACACTGAAGCTTTCTTT.

This clonotype came up many times. This chain connects TRBV5-6 to TRBJ1-1, with D unclear. The V end lost 3 bases, the J end lost 1 base, and 16 bases lay between the germline ends. The CDR3 consists of 16 residues. Germline CDR1 reads SGHDT; CDR2 reads YYEEEE. As DNA, the CDR3 is TGTGCCAGCAGCTCGGGTTGGGGATACTCGAACACTGAAGCTTTCTTT. Translating it yields CASSSGWGYSNTEAFF. Full variable domain (rest looked up from reference TRBV5-6 and TRBJ1-1): DAGVTQSPTHLIKTRGQQVTLRCSPKSGHDTVSWYQQALGQGPQFIFQYYEEEERQRGNFPDRFSGHQFPNYSSELNVNALLLGDSALYLCASSSGWGYSNTEAFFGQGTRLTVV.

With regard to this clonotype: A clone one base away is much larger, so this may be a read error. The chain carries TRBV20-1 and TRBJ2-3; possibly TRBD2 for D (6 bases). The CDR3 covers 14 residues. Looked up from germline, CDR1 is DFQATT and CDR2 is SNEGSKA (reference sequence). The CDR3 sequence: CGARPGTSQGTQYF. CDR3 sequence (DNA): TGCGGTGCTCGTCCCGGGACTTCTCAGGGTACGCAGTATTTT.

This chain links TRBV7-8 with TRBJ1-1, with 8 bases fitting TRBD1. V lost 4 bases, J lost 11 bases, and 6 bases stayed unmatched. CDR1 and CDR2 from the germline V gene are SGHVS and FQNEAQ. This CDR3 has 12 residues. CDR3 DNA: TGTGCCAGCAGCTATGGACAGGGAGTGGCTTTCTTT. Translated, it gives CASSYGQGVAFF.

The table lists this clonotype with many counts. The rearrangement links TRBV7-8 to TRBJ2-2; a possible D gene is TRBD2 (6 bases). Germline V gene data show CDR1 as SGHVS and CDR2 as FQNEAQ. This CDR3 has 15 amino acids. The ends were cut back, 5 bases at V and 8 bases at J, with 18 bases in the middle. This CDR3 is CASSRQGGRTGELFF. The CDR3 DNA reads as TGTGCCAGCAGCAGGCAAGGAGGGAGAACTGGGGAGCTGTTTTTT.

This clonotype showed up many times. The genes are TRBV28 and TRBJ2-7, with TRBD2 matching 8 bases. The CDR3 spans 14 residues. The V segment lost 3 bases and the J segment 1 base; nucleotides outside the gene matches: 2. CDR1 and CDR2 from the germline V gene are MDHEN and SYDVKM. The CDR3 DNA reads as TGTGCCAGCAGTTTCCTAGCGGGTTCCTACGAGCAGTACTTC. Its protein product is CASSFLAGSYEQYF.

J is TRBJ2-7 and V is TRBV29-1; 7 bases line up with TRBD1. This CDR3 has 12 amino acids. CDR1 is SQVTM, CDR2 ANQGSEA, per germline. V was pared by 4 bases and J by 4 bases, with 4 bases of the junction left unmatched. The CDR3 DNA follows: TGCAGCGTTGGGGGGACAGTGTACGAGCAGTACTTC. Protein product: CSVGGTVYEQYF.

Note on this clonotype: Sequence at one end of the junction differs from germline and may be a read error. This chain links TRBV5-4 with TRBJ2-5; D remains unclear. The germline V gene has CDR1 SGHNT and CDR2 YYREEE (reference sequence). This CDR3 contains 14 residues. CDR3 coding DNA: TGTGCCAGCAGCTTGACGGGTAGTCAAGAGGCCCAGTACTTC. It is translated as CASSLTGSQEAQYF.

The rearrangement links TRBV20-1 to TRBJ2-5; TRBD2 matches at 15 bases. The V segment lost 3 bases and the J segment 3 bases; nucleotides outside the gene matches: 5. The V gene's germline CDR1 is DFQATT and CDR2 SNEGSKA (reference sequence). This CDR3 comprises 16 residues. The CDR3 spells CSASGLAGGPEETQYF. For the CDR3, the DNA is TGCAGTGCTAGTGGACTAGCGGGAGGGCCGGAAGAGACCCAGTACTTC.

This clonotype was counted between two and nine times. The chain combines TRBV7-8 with TRBJ1-5; 7 bases agree with TRBD1. Germline assignment: CDR1 SGHVS and CDR2 FQNEAQ. The CDR3 covers 14 residues. The V gene end was trimmed by 5 bases and the J gene end by 3 bases; junction bases not matched to a gene: 4. The CDR3 DNA is TGTGCCAGCAGCATCGGACAGGCCAATCAGCCCCAGCATTTT. It encodes CASSIGQANQPQHF.

To note about this clonotype: The junction departs from germline at one end; a sequencing error may be responsible. Written as DNA, the CDR3 is TGTGCCAGCAGTTATGGTTTCCAAGAGACCCAGTGCTTC. Its protein is CASSYGFQETQCF. The rearrangement joins TRBV5-4 to TRBJ2-5, with D hard to call. This CDR3 region has 13 residues. Germline CDR1 and CDR2: SGHNT and YYREEE (reference sequence). The full variable domain, with the rest looked up from reference TRBV5-4 and TRBJ2-5, is ETGVTQSPTHLIKTRGQQVTLRCSSQSGHNTVSWYQQALGQGPQFIFQYYREEENGRGNFPPRFSGLQFPNYSSELNVNALELDDSALYLCASSYGFQETQCFGPGTRLLVL.

Regarding this clonotype: The conserved phenylalanine or tryptophan is not found at the CDR3 terminus, so this likely reflects a read error. The DNA is omitted, as the CDR3 cannot be located on it reliably, and the CDR3 follows TCRdb's listing. The gene calls are TRBV27 and TRBJ2-6; the table's TRBD2 call for D was not verified on the DNA. Germline V gives CDR1 MNHEY, CDR2 SMNVEV (reference sequence). The CDR3 comprises 11 residues, both ends counted. The CDR3 spells CASSLGVGRTS.

The V and J genes are TRBV13 and TRBJ2-3; TRBD2 might be the D (6 bases). V was shortened by 5 bases and J by 4 bases, with 19 bases between the two germline ends. There are 16 residues in the CDR3. Germline V gene lookup returns CDR1 PRHDT and CDR2 FYEKMQ (reference sequence). The CDR3 DNA reads as TGTGCCAGCAGCCGGGCGGGGACCGATGTCGCAGATACGCAGTATTTT. Residues: CASSRAGTDVADTQYF.

At least ten counts were recorded for this clonotype. The CDR3, as DNA: TGTGCCAGCAGTCTCGGACCCCTTAGGACCCAGTACTTC. Protein sequence: CASSLGPLRTQYF. The chain uses TRBV2 and TRBJ2-5; D not resolved. V was shortened by 5 bases and J by 7 bases, with 14 bases between the two germline ends. Germline values: CDR1 SNHLY, CDR2 FYNNEI. This CDR3 is built from 13 residues.

The CDR3 nucleotides read TGTGCCAGCAGCTTAGCTGGGGGAGTTGAGACCCAGTACTTC. Its protein product is CASSLAGGVETQYF. The V call is TRBV7-8, the J call TRBJ2-5; D possibly uses TRBD1 or TRBD2 (5 bases each). Trimming took 0 bases from V and 5 from J, leaving 10 bases between them. This CDR3 has 14 amino acids. CDR1 and CDR2 (germline): SGHVS, FQNEAQ.

This clonotype appeared many times. The chain recombines TRBV12-3 or TRBV12-4 with TRBJ1-1; no clear D. This CDR3 region has 13 residues. V was clipped by 6 bases and J by 0 bases, with 8 bases between them. CDR3 protein: CASSSTMNTEAFF. Written as DNA, the CDR3 is TGTGCCAGCAGCTCAACAATGAACACTGAAGCTTTCTTT.

The J gene is TRBJ2-5, the V gene TRBV7-2; D is perhaps TRBD1 (6 bases). Germline CDR1 SGHTA, CDR2 FQGNSA. V shed 1 base and J shed 5 bases, with 14 bases lying between them. This CDR3 region has 15 residues. The CDR3 sequence is CASSLVFGGRETQYF. CDR3 nucleotides: TGTGCCAGCAGCTTAGTTTTTGGGGGCCGGGAGACCCAGTACTTC. Drawing the rest from reference TRBV7-2 and TRBJ2-5, the complete variable domain is GAGVSQSPSNKVTEKGKDVELRCDPISGHTALYWYRQSLGQGLEFLIYFQGNSAPDKSGLPSDRFSAERTGGSVSTLTIQRTQQEDSAVYLCASSLVFGGRETQYFGPGTRLLVL.

This clonotype showed up many times. The rearrangement links TRBV5-1 to TRBJ2-3; TRBD1 might be the D (6 bases). CDR3 size: 18 residues. V lost 1 base, J lost 0 bases, and 18 bases lay in between. Looked up from germline, CDR1 is SGHRS and CDR2 is YFSETQ. CDR3: CASSLWAGESFSTDTQYF. DNA for the CDR3: TGCGCCAGCAGCTTGTGGGCAGGGGAGAGTTTTAGCACAGATACGCAGTATTTT.

This clonotype was observed at least ten times. J is TRBJ1-6 and V is TRBV12-3 or TRBV12-4; D gene unclear. Between the trimmed V and J ends, which lost 3 bases and 7 bases, there was a span of 7 bases. There are 13 residues in the CDR3. This chain's CDR3 is CASSFKINSPLHF. As DNA, the CDR3 is TGTGCCAGCAGTTTTAAGATCAATTCACCCCTCCACTTT.

This clonotype was seen at least ten times. V and J are TRBV6-1 and TRBJ2-7; 10 bases are a match to TRBD2. Germline-derived CDR1 and CDR2 are MNHNS and SASEGT. This CDR3 spans 15 amino acids. V gave up 4 bases and J gave up 4 bases; unmatched junction bases: 7. The CDR3 sequence: CASSVTSGIQYEQYF. The CDR3 bases are TGTGCCAGCAGTGTCACTAGCGGGATCCAGTACGAGCAGTACTTC.

The rearrangement joins TRBV20-1 to TRBJ1-2; 10 bases are shared with TRBD1. Germline V gene sequence: CDR1 DFQATT, CDR2 SNEGSKA (reference sequence). CDR3 length: 17 residues. The V gene end was trimmed by 0 bases and the J gene end by 0 bases; junction bases not matched to a gene: 7. In DNA, the CDR3 is TGCAGTGCTAGAGATAGGGACAGGGGACAAGCTAACTATGGCTACACCTTC. This codes for CSARDRDRGQANYGYTF.

This clonotype has a count of ten or more. The chain recombines TRBV29-1 with TRBJ2-5; D call uncertain. V was pared by 5 bases and J by 5 bases, with 15 bases between. The CDR3 loop spans 13 amino acids. Germline-derived CDR1 and CDR2 are SQVTM and ANQGSEA. Here the CDR3 reads CSVTPHPRETQYF. The CDR3 nucleotides are TGCAGCGTTACTCCCCACCCCCGGGAGACCCAGTACTTC.

This clonotype was detected ten times or more. V gene TRBV20-1 combines with J gene TRBJ2-7; D call uncertain. V lost 5 bases and J 7 bases, leaving 15 bases between the germline ends. Germline CDR1 reads DFQATT; CDR2 reads SNEGSKA (reference sequence). This CDR3 is 12 amino acids long. The CDR3 loop reads CSADPRNEEQYF. CDR3 coding DNA: TGCAGTGCTGACCCGAGGAATGAGGAGCAGTACTTC.

The chain couples TRBV4-1 to TRBJ2-3; unclear D gene. The CDR3 contains 17 residues. Trimming took 3 bases from V and 2 from J, leaving 18 bases between them. From germline, CDR1 is MGHRA and CDR2 YSYEKL. CDR3 DNA: TGCGCCAGCAGCCAGCGGTCGGATGACATTTACACAGATACGCAGTATTTT. It is translated as CASSQRSDDIYTDTQYF.

This chain links TRBV10-3 with TRBJ1-2; TRBD1 aligns across 8 bases. With V trimmed by 6 bases and J by 3 bases, 9 bases remained unmatched. The CDR3 sequence is 15 residues long. Germline-derived CDR1 and CDR2 are ENHRY and SYGVKD. The CDR3 DNA reads TGTGCCATCAGGGCCGCAGGGGGCGATGACTATGGCTACACCTTC. This encodes CAIRAAGGDDYGYTF.

Only a few counts were recorded for this clonotype. The rearrangement uses TRBV20-1 and TRBJ2-7, with 14 bases aligning to TRBD2. This CDR3 region has 15 residues. Unmatched junction bases numbered 2, after V lost 4 bases and J lost 0 bases. Germline V gives CDR1 DFQATT, CDR2 SNEGSKA (reference sequence). The CDR3 loop reads CSATGTSGSSYEQYF. CDR3 DNA sequence: TGCAGTGCTACTGGGACTAGCGGGAGCTCCTACGAGCAGTACTTC.